One TCR beta chain is described in this entry. The junction does not match germline at one end; this may be a read error. This specimen comes from a study of T cells in Graves' hyperthyroidism and ophthalmopathy. The investigators amplified TCR beta CDR3 regions from RNA transcripts. With the HTBI primer set, the TCR CDR3 went through a first round of RT-PCR. Each CDR3 protein is one row after TCRdb ran MiXCR on the multiplex PCR reads. The profile covers hundreds of thousands of distinct CDR3 sequences, with around a third appearing a single time and around 30% taken by the ten largest. The germline V gene encodes CDR1 LGHDT and CDR2 YNNKEL (reference sequence). The CDR3 length is 16 residues.

This receptor was obtained from a woman in her 40s with Graves' hyperthyroidism. The sequenced material came from blood. This chain connects TRBV3-1 to TRBJ1-3, with D possibly being TRBD1 (6 bases). The CDR3 reads CASSQADRLGGNTIYF. The CDR3 region has the DNA TGTGCCAGCAGTCAAGCTGACAGGTTAGGTGGAAACACCATATATTTT. Together with reference TRBV3-1 and TRBJ1-3, the CDR3 gives the full variable domain: DTAVSQTPKYLVTQMGNDKSIKCEQNLGHDTMYWYKQDSKKFLKIMFSYNNKELIINETVPNRFSPKSPDKAHLNLHINSLELGDSAVYFCASSQADRLGGNTIYFGEGSWLTVV.